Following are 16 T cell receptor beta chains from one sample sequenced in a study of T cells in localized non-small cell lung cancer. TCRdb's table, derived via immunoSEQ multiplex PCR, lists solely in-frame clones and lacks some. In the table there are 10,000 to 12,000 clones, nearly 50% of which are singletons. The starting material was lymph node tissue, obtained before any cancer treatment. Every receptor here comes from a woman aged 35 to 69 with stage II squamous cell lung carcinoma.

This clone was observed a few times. CDR3: CSVREQANTEAFF. The CDR3 DNA reads TGCAGCGTCCGGGAACAAGCGAACACTGAAGCTTTCTTT. The chain joins TRBV29-1 to TRBJ1-1; D is ambiguous. This CDR3 is built from 13 residues. The V gene lost 6 bases and the J gene lost 1 base, with 12 bases spanning the gap. Germline-derived CDR1 and CDR2 are SQVTM and ANQGSEA.

CDR3 sequence (DNA): TGTGCCAGCTCACCCGGAGGGAGTTGGGTTATGAACACTGAAGCTTTCTTT. Its protein product is CASSPGGSWVMNTEAFF. V is TRBV18 and J is TRBJ1-1; D is unresolved. Deletions cut 3 bases from V and 0 bases from J, with 17 bases between. The CDR3 totals 17 residues. Germline V gives CDR1 KGHSH, CDR2 LQKENI.

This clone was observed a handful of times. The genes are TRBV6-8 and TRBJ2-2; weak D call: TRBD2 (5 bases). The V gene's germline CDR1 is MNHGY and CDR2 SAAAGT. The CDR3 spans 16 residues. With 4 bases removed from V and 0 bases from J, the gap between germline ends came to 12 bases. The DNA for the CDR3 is TGTGCCAGCAGTTCGGGAACGAACGCGAACACCGGGGAGCTGTTTTTT. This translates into CASSSGTNANTGELFF.

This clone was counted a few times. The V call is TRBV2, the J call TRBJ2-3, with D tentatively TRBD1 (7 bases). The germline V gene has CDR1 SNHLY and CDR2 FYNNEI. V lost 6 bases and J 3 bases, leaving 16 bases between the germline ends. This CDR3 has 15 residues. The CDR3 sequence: CASSPGAGGTDTQYF. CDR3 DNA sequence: TGTGCCAGCAGCCCCGGGGCAGGGGGGACAGATACGCAGTATTTT.

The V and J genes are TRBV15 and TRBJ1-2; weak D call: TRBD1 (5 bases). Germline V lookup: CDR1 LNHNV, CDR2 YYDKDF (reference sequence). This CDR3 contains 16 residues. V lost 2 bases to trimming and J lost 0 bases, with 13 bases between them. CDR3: CATSRIPETANYGYTF. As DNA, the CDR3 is TGTGCCACCAGCAGAATTCCCGAGACAGCTAACTATGGCTACACCTTC.

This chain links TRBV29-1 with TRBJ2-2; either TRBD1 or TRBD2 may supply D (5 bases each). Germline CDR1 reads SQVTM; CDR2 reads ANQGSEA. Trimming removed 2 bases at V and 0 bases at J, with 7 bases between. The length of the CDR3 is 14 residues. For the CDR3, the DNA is TGCAGCGTTGAACGAGGGGCGAACACCGGGGAGCTGTTTTTT. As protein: CSVERGANTGELFF.

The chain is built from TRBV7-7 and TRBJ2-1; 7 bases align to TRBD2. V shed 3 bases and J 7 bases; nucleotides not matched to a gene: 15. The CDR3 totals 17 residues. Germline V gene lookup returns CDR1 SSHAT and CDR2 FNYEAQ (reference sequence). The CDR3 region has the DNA TGTGCCAGCAGCTTCTTAGCGGGCCTCCCTGGGAGGAATGAGCAGTTCTTC. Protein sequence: CASSFLAGLPGRNEQFF.

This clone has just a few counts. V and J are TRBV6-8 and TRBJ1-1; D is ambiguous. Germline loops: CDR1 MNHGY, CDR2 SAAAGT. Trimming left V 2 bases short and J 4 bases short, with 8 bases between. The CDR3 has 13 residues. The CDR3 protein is CASSYPGGTEAFF. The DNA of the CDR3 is TGTGCCAGCAGTTACCCCGGAGGCACTGAAGCTTTCTTT.

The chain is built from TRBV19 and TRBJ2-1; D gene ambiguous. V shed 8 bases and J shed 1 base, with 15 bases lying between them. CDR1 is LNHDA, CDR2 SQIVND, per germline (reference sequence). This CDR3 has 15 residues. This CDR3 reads CASSTRPSSYNEQFF. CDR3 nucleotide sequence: TGTGCCAGTTCGACCCGGCCCAGTTCCTACAATGAGCAGTTCTTC.

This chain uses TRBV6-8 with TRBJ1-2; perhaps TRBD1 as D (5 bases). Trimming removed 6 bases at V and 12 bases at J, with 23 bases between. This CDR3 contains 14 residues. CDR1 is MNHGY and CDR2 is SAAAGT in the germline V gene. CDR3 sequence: CASSKAGQGPVNTF. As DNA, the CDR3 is TGTGCCAGCAGCAAGGCCGGGCAGGGCCCTGTGAACACCTTC.

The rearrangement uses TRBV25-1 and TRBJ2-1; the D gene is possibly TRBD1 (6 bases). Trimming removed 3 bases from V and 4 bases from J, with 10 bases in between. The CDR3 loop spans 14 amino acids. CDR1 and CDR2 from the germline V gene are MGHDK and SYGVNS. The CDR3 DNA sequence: TGTGCCAGCAGTGACCTCGGACAGTACAATGAGCAGTTCTTC. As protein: CASSDLGQYNEQFF.

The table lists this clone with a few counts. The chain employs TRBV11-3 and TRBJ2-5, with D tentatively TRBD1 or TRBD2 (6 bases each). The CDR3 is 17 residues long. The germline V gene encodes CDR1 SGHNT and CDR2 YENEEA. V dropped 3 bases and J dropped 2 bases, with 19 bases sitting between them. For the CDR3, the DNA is TGTGCCAGCAGCTTGGCCATAGGCAGGGGAGGTCAAGAGACCCAGTACTTC. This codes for CASSLAIGRGGQETQYF.

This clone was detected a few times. The CDR3 nucleotides are TGTGCCAGCATCCTCGACATACTTGACCGTAATGAGCAGTTCTTC. It specifies CASILDILDRNEQFF. The chain uses TRBV6-8 and TRBJ2-1; the D is unclear. Germline V gives CDR1 MNHGY, CDR2 SAAAGT. Trimming removed 7 bases from V and 7 bases from J, with 20 bases in between. CDR3 length: 15 amino acids.

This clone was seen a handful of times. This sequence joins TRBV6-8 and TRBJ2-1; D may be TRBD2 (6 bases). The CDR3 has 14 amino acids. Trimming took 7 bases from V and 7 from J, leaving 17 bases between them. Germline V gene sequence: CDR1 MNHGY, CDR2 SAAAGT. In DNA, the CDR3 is TGTGCCAGCACCCCTCTTGCCAGCGGGAATGAGCAGTTCTTC. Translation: CASTPLASGNEQFF.

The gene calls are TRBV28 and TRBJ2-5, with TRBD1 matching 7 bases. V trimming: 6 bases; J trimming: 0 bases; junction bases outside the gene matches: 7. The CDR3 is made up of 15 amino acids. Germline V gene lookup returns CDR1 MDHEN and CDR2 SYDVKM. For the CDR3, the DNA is TGTGCCAGCAGCTCGTATGACAGGGACCAAGAGACCCAGTACTTC. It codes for CASSSYDRDQETQYF. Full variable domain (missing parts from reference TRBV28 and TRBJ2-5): DVKVTQSSRYLVKRTGEKVFLECVQDMDHENMFWYRQDPGLGLRLIYFSYDVKMKEKGDIPEGYSVSREKKERFSLILESASTNQTSMYLCASSSYDRDQETQYFGPGTRLLVL.

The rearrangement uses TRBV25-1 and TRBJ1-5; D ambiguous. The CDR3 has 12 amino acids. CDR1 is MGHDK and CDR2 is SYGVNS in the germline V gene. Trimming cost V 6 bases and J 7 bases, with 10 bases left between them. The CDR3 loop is CASSPAGQPQHF. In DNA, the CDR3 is TGTGCCAGCAGCCCTGCGGGGCAGCCCCAGCATTTT.